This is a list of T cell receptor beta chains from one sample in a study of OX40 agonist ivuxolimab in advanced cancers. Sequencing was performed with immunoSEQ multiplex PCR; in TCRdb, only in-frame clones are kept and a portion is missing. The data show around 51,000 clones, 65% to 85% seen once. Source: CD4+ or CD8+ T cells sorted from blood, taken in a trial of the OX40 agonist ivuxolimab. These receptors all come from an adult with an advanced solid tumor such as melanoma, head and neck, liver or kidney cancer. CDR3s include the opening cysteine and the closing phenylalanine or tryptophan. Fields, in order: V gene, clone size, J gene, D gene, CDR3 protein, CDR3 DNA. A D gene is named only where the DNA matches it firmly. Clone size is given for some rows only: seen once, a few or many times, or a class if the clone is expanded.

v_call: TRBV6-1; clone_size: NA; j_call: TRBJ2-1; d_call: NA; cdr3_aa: CASSEFAGSSSYNEQFF; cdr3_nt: TGTGCCAGCAGTGAATTTGCCGGGTCCAGCTCCTACAATGAGCAGTTCTTC
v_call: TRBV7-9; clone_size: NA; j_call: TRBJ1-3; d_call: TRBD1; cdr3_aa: CASSSPDRAGNTIYF; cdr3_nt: TGTGCCAGCAGCTCCCCGGACAGGGCCGGAAACACCATATATTTT
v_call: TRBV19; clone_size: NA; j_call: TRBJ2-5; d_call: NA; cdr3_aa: CASSALLAQETQYF; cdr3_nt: TGTGCCAGTAGTGCCCTACTAGCCCAAGAGACCCAGTACTTC
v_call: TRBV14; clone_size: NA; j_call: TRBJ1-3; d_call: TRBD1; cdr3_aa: CASSPDRAGNTIYF; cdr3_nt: TGTGCCAGCAGCCCCGACAGGGCCGGAAACACCATATATTTT
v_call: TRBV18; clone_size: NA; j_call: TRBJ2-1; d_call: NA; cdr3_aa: CASSPPRGDEQFF; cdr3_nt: TGTGCCAGCTCACCACCGCGAGGGGATGAGCAGTTCTTC
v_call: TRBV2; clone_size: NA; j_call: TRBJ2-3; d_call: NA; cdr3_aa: CASSAGRDTQYF; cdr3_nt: TGTGCCAGCAGTGCGGGGCGGGATACGCAGTATTTT
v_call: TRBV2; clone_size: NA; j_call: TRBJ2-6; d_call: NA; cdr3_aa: CASSYQASGANVLTF; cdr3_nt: TGTGCCAGCAGTTACCAGGCTTCTGGGGCCAACGTCCTGACTTTC
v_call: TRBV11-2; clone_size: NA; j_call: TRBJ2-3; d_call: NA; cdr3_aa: CASSAQRAISTDTQYF; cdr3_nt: TGTGCCAGCAGCGCGCAGAGGGCAATAAGCACAGATACGCAGTATTTT
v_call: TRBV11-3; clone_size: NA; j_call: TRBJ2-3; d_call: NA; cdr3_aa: CASSLFRDTQYF; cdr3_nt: TGTGCCAGCAGCTTATTTCGAGATACGCAGTATTTT
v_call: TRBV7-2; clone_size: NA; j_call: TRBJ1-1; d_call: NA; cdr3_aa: CASRLTGLTEAFF; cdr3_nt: TGTGCCAGCAGACTAACGGGTCTTACAGAAGCTTTCTTT
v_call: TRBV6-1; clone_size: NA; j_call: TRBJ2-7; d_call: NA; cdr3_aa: CASSETASGTRIYEQYF; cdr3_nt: TGTGCCAGCAGTGAAACGGCCTCGGGGACACGTATATACGAGCAGTACTTC
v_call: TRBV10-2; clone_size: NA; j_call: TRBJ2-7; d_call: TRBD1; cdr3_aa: CASRGQGSWEQYF; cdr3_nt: TGCGCCAGCCGGGGACAGGGGTCATGGGAGCAGTACTTC
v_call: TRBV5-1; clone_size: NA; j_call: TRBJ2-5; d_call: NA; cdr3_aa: CASSWPAEETQYF; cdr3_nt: TGCGCCAGCAGCTGGCCAGCGGAGGAGACCCAGTACTTC
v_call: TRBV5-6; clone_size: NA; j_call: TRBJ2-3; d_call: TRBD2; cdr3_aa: CASSSTSGISTDTQYF; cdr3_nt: TGTGCCAGCAGCTCCACTAGCGGAATTAGCACAGATACGCAGTATTTT
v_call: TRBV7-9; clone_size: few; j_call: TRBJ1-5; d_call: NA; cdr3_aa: CASSSDNQPQHF; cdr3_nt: TGTGCCAGCAGCTCGGACAATCAGCCCCAGCATTTT
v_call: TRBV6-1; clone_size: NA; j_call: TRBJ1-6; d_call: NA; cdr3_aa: CASTRKGNSPLHF; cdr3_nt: TGTGCCAGCACCAGAAAGGGGAATTCACCCCTCCACTTT
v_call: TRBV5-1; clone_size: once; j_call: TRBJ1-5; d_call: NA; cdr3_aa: CASSPGPNQPQHF; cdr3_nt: TGCGCCAGCAGCCCCGGGCCCAATCAGCCCCAGCATTTT
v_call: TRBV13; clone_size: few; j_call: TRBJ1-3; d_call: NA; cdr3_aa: CASRDGGGSGNTIYF; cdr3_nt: TGTGCCAGTCGGGACGGAGGGGGCTCTGGAAACACCATATATTTT
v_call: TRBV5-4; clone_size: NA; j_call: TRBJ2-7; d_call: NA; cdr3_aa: CASSLLGTYEQYF; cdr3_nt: TGTGCCAGCAGCTTGCTGGGCACCTACGAGCAGTACTTC
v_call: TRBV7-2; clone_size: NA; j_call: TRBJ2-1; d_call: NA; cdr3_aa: CASSSAWGAQRGQFF; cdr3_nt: TGTGCCAGCAGCTCCGCGTGGGGGGCCCAAAGGGGGCAGTTCTTC
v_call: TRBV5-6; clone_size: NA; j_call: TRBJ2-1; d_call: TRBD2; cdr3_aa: CASLPPGGSYNEQFF; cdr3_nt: TGTGCCAGCCTACCCCCGGGGGGCTCCTACAATGAGCAGTTCTTC
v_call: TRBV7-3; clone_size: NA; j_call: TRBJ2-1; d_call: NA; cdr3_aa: CASSPSRSSYNEQFF; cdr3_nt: TGTGCCAGCAGCCCGTCGCGGAGCTCCTACAATGAGCAGTTCTTC
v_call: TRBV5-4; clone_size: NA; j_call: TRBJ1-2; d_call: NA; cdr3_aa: CASSGGQGLYGYTF; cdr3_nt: TGTGCCAGCAGCGGGGGTCAGGGACTCTATGGCTACACCTTC
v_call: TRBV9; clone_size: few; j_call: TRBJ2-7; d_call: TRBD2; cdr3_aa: CASSAGLGPSSYEQYF; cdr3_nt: TGTGCCAGCAGCGCAGGACTAGGTCCGAGCTCCTACGAGCAGTACTTC
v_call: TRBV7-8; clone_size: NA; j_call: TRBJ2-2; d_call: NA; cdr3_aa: CASSLPIPGELFF; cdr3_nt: TGTGCCAGCAGCCTGCCCATCCCCGGGGAGCTGTTTTTT
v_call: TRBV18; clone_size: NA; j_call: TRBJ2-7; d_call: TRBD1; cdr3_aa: CASSQRTGGFNYEQYF; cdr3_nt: TGTGCCAGCTCACAACGGACAGGGGGCTTTAACTACGAGCAGTACTTC
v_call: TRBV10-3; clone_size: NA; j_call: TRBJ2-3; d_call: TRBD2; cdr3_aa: CAISDPAKGWLAGSTDTQYF; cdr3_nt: TGTGCCATCAGTGATCCCGCAAAAGGGTGGCTAGCGGGGAGCACAGATACGCAGTATTTT
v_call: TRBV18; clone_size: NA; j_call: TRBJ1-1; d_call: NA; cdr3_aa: CASSPQGGNTEAFF; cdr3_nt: TGTGCCAGCTCACCACAGGGGGGGAACACTGAAGCTTTCTTT
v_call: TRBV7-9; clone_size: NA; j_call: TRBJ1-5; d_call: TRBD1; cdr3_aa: CASSSDGQGNQPQHF; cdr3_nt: TGTGCCAGCAGCTCAGACGGACAGGGTAATCAGCCCCAGCATTTT
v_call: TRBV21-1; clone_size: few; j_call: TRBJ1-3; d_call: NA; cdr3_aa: CASSKRSRDTNTIYF; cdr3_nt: TGTGCCAGCAGCAAAAGGAGCCGGGACACAAACACCATATATTTT
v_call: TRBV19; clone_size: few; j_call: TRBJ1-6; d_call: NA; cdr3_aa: CASSIGSGNSPLHF; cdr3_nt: TGTGCCAGTAGTATAGGATCGGGGAATTCACCCCTCCACTTT
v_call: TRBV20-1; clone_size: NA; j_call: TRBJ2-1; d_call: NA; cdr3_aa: CSARRLSEQFF; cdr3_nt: TGCAGTGCTAGACGGCTCTCTGAGCAGTTCTTC
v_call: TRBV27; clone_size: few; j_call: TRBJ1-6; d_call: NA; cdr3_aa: CASSLLFGSYNSPLHF; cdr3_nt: TGTGCCAGCAGTTTACTGTTCGGATCCTATAATTCACCCCTCCACTTT
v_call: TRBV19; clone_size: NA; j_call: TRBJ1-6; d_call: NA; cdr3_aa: CASSGTGNSPLHF; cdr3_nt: TGTGCCAGTAGCGGCACCGGGAATTCACCCCTCCACTTT
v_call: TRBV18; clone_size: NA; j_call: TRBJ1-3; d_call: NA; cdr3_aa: CASSDTQVSGNTIYF; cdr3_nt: TGTGCCAGCTCCGACACCCAAGTCTCTGGAAACACCATATATTTT
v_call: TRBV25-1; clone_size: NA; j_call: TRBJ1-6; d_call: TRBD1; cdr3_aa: CASSDPGQGGHSPLHF; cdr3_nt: TGTGCCAGCAGTGACCCGGGACAGGGGGGGCATTCACCCCTCCACTTT
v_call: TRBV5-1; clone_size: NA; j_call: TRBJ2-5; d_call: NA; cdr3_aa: CASSPEGGHSQETQYF; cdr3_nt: TGCGCCAGCAGCCCGGAAGGGGGGCACTCACAAGAGACCCAGTACTTC
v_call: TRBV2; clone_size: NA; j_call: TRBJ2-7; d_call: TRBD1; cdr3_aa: CASSEGTGGGYEQYF; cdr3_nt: TGTGCCAGCAGTGAAGGCACAGGGGGAGGTTACGAGCAGTACTTC
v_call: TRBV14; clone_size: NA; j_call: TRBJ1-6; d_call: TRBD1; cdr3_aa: CASSREAGGSPLHF; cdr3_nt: TGTGCCAGCAGCCGGGAGGCAGGGGGTTCACCCCTCCACTTT
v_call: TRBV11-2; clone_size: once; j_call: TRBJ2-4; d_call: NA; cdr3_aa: CASSFGRELAKNIQYF; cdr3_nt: TGTGCCAGCAGCTTTGGTAGAGAGCTAGCCAAAAACATTCAGTACTTC
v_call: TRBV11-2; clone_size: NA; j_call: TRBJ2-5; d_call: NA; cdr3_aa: CASSLGGVSRETQYF; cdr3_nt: TGTGCCAGCAGCTTAGGAGGGGTTAGCAGAGAGACCCAGTACTTC
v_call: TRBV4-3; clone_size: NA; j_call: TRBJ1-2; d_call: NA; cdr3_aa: CASSQEYGDNYGYTF; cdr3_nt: TGCGCCAGCAGCCAAGAGTACGGGGACAACTATGGCTACACCTTC
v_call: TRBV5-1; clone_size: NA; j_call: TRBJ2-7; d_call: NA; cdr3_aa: CASSPGTSMVDEQYF; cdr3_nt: TGCGCCAGCAGCCCGGGGACCTCCATGGTGGACGAGCAGTACTTC
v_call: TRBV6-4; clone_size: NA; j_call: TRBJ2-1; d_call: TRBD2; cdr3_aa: CASRAGASYNEQFF; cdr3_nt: TGTGCCAGCAGAGCGGGGGCCTCCTACAATGAGCAGTTCTTC
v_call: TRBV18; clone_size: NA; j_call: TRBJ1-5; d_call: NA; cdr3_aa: CASSLDVSNQPQHF; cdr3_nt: TGTGCCAGCTCCCTTGACGTTAGCAATCAGCCCCAGCATTTT
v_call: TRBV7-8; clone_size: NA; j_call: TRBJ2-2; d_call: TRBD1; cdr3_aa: CASSLTGTGFTGELFF; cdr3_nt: TGTGCCAGCAGCTTGACCGGGACAGGGTTCACCGGGGAGCTGTTTTTT
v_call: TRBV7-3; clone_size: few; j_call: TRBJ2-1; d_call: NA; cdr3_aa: CASSQAGYNEQFF; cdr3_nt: TGTGCCAGCAGCCAGGCGGGGTACAATGAGCAGTTCTTC
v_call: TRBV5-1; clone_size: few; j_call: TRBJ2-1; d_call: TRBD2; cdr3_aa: CASSRGLAGGLDEQFF; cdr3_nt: TGCGCCAGCAGCCGGGGACTAGCGGGGGGGCTCGATGAGCAGTTCTTC
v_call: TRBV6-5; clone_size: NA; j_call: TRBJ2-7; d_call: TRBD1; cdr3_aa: CASSPAEGAEQYF; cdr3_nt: TGTGCCAGCAGTCCTGCCGAGGGGGCCGAGCAGTACTTC
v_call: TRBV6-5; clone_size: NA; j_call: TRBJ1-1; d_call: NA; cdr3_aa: CASKEDGNTEAFF; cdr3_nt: TGTGCCAGCAAGGAGGACGGGAACACTGAAGCTTTCTTT
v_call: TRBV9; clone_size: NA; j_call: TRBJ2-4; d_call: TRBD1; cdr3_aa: CASSGQGTKNIQYF; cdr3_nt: TGTGCCAGCAGCGGACAGGGTACCAAAAACATTCAGTACTTC
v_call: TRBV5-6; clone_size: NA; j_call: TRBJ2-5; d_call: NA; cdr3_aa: CASSSRGVGYQETQYF; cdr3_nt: TGTGCCAGCAGCTCTAGGGGAGTGGGGTACCAAGAGACCCAGTACTTC
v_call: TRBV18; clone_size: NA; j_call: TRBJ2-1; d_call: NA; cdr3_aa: CASSPSLVGQFF; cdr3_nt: TGTGCCAGCTCACCAAGTCTAGTAGGGCAGTTCTTC
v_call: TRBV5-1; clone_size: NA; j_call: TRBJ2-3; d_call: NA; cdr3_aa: CASSLANTDTQYF; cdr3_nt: TGCGCCAGCAGCTTGGCAAACACAGATACGCAGTATTTT
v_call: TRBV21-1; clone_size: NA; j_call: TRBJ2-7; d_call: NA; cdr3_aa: CASSKVGGGYEQYF; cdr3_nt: TGTGCCAGCAGCAAAGTAGGAGGGGGCTACGAGCAGTACTTC
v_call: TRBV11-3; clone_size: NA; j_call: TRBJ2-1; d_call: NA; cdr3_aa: CASSPRASSYNEQFF; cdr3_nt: TGTGCCAGCAGCCCCAGGGCCAGCTCCTACAATGAGCAGTTCTTC
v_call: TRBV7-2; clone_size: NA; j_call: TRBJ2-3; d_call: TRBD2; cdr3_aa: CASRRTRGGPDTQYF; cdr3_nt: TGTGCCAGCAGACGGACGCGGGGGGGCCCAGATACGCAGTATTTT
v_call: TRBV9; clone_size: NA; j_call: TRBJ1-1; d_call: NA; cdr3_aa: CASSLRPGRSEAFF; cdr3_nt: TGTGCCAGCAGCCTCCGTCCAGGGAGGTCTGAAGCTTTCTTT
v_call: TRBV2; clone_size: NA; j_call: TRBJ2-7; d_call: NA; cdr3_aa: CASSEGTVRGQYF; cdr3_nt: TGTGCCAGCAGTGAAGGGACAGTTCGGGGGCAGTACTTC